This T cell receptor (beta chain) was obtained from a study of T-cell memory formation after mild COVID-19. Study-wide results and caveats: Some SARS-CoV-2-responding clones were already detected in memory before infection.

From 5'RACE with constant-segment primers came TCR alpha and TCR beta cDNA libraries that carried sample barcodes and UMIs. TCRdb itself ran the 5' RACE reads through MiXCR, one entry per CDR3 protein. The sample holds under 550,000 distinct CDR3 sequences, over 15% seen once. In regard to this clonotype: What it binds is unknown.

The V and J ends lost 5 bases and 0 bases, in that order; junction bases with no gene match: 13. This CDR3 contains 18 residues. CDR1 is SGHTA and CDR2 is FQGNSA in the germline V gene. The TCR was taken from a man aged 18-30 years who had mild COVID-19 (a few samples of this study predate the infection). Cell type and time point are not known. The chain combines TRBV7-2 with TRBJ2-3; 8 positions agree with TRBD2. Sequences were obtained from PBMCs or a T cell subset sorted from them (not recorded which). The chain's CDR3 is CASSTRLAGPTSTDTQYF. CDR3 DNA sequence: TGTGCCAGCAGCACTCGTTTAGCGGGACCTACTAGCACAGATACGCAGTATTTT.